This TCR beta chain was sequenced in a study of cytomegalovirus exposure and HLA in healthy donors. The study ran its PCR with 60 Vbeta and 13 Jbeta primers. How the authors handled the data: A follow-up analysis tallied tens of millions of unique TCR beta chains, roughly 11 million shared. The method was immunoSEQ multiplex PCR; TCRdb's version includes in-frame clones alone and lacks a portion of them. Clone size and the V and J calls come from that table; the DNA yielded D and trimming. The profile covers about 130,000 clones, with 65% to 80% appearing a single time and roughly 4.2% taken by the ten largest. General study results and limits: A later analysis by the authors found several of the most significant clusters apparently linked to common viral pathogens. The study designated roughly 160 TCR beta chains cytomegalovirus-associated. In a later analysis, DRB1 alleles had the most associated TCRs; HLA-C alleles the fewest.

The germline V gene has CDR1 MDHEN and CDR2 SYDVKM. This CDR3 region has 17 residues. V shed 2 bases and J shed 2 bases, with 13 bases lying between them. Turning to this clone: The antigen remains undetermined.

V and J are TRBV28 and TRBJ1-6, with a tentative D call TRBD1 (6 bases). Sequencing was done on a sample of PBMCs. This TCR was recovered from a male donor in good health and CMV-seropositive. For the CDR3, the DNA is TGTGCCAGCAGTTTACCACAGGGATTGACCTATAATTCACCCCTCCACTTT. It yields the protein CASSLPQGLTYNSPLHF.